Described below is a single T cell receptor beta chain sequence and its context. The antigen remains unidentified. This CDR3 is built from 14 residues. The V end lost 2 bases, the J end lost 5 bases, and 10 bases lay between the germline ends. The germline gives CDR1 SGHTA, CDR2 FQGNSA. These data come from a study of vaccination and CD4 T cells after COVID-19. Study-wide background: Diagnosis preceded the drawing of post-COVID samples by a median approximately 110 days (range 35 to 161).

The treatment denotes: roughly 10-day PBMC culture with coronavirus spike peptide pools or control peptides (ViraFEST assay). The Oncomine TCR Beta short-read assay sequenced DNA from cultured CD4+ T cells. TCRdb reprocessed the PCR reads via MiXCR and lists one record per CDR3 protein. This table has approximately 17,000 distinct CDR3 sequences, around half appearing once. This chain joins TRBV7-2 and TRBJ2-1; D call uncertain. This clonotype was sampled from a human donor who had recovered from COVID-19. The sequenced sample was CD4+ T cells from blood, cultured in vitro, obtained before SARS-CoV-2 vaccination. CDR3: CASSLLQSNNEQFF. The CDR3 bases are TGTGCCAGCAGCTTATTACAGAGTAACAATGAGCAGTTCTTC.